What follows describes a single T cell receptor (beta chain). The sample is drawn from a study of T-cell reconstitution after alpha-beta-depleted transplantation in children. The authors prepared the TCRbeta library with unique molecular identifiers. One entry per CDR3 protein results from TCRdb running MiXCR on the PCR reads. This table holds about 610,000 distinct CDR3 sequences, roughly 30% found once. The CDR3 is 16 residues long. The V and J ends lost 2 bases and 3 bases, in that order; junction bases with no gene match: 5. In germline, CDR1 is ENHRY, CDR2 SYGVKD. The chain joins TRBV10-3 to TRBJ2-2, with 8 bases fitting TRBD2. The sample in question was PBMCs, obtained before TCRalphabeta/CD19-depleted stem cell transplant. This clonotype was obtained from a boy less than two years old with Wiskott-Aldrich syndrome, due to receive a stem cell transplant. CDR3 loop: CAISEAGGLDTGELFF. CDR3 nucleotides: TGTGCCATCAGTGAGGCGGGAGGCCTGGACACCGGGGAGCTGTTTTTT.